These 17 T cell receptor beta chains came from one sample sequenced in a study of patients and donors after allogeneic stem cell transplantation. TCRdb ran MiXCR on the RT-PCR reads and lists one entry per CDR3 protein. The repertoire holds 87,000 or so distinct CDR3 sequences, with around 5% as singletons. The sequenced sample was blood, either unsorted or a sorted T cell fraction (not recorded which). The receptors shown here come from a human donor who was either an allogeneic HSCT recipient or a stem cell or donor lymphocyte infusion donor (not recorded which). It is not recorded whose cells these are; they may come from a transplant donor.

This clonotype was seen at least ten times. The rearrangement uses TRBV3-1 and TRBJ1-2; D not certain. Germline-derived CDR1 and CDR2 are LGHDT and YNNKEL (reference sequence). The V and J ends lost 0 bases and 9 bases respectively, with 11 bases between them. The CDR3 covers 13 residues. In nucleotides, the CDR3 is TGTGCCAGCAGCCAAGATGTAGGGTTCAGCTACACCTTC. Translating it yields CASSQDVGFSYTF.

This clonotype appeared many times. The chain recombines TRBV27 with TRBJ2-1; D not certain. V lost 5 bases to trimming and J lost 4 bases, with 12 bases between them. Germline loops: CDR1 MNHEY, CDR2 SMNVEV (reference sequence). This CDR3 contains 14 residues. The CDR3 spells CASSPLTPYNEQFF. The CDR3 DNA reads TGTGCCAGCAGTCCCCTTACACCATACAATGAGCAGTTCTTC.

This clonotype was seen repeatedly, ten times or more. The gene calls are TRBV7-9 and TRBJ2-1; 7 bases map to TRBD1. The CDR3 has 17 residues. V shed 7 bases and J 6 bases; nucleotides not matched to a gene: 18. The germline V gene encodes CDR1 SEHNR and CDR2 FQNEAQ (reference sequence). CDR3 protein: CASIGAAVGTVLNEQFF. CDR3 DNA: TGTGCCAGCATCGGGGCGGCGGTTGGGACAGTACTCAATGAGCAGTTCTTC. The full variable domain, completed using reference TRBV7-9 and TRBJ2-1, is DTGVSQNPRHKITKRGQNVTFRCDPISEHNRLYWYRQTLGQGPEFLTYFQNEAQLEKSRLLSDRFSAERPKGSFSTLEIQRTEQGDSAMYLCASIGAAVGTVLNEQFFGPGTRLTVL.

In its sample, this clonotype was seen many times. The genes are TRBV27 and TRBJ2-2; a possible D gene is TRBD2 (5 bases). There are 13 residues in the CDR3. V shed 3 bases and J shed 4 bases, with 6 bases lying between them. Germline V gene sequence: CDR1 MNHEY, CDR2 SMNVEV (reference sequence). This chain's CDR3 is CASSFEGTGELFF. Written as DNA, the CDR3 is TGTGCCAGCAGTTTCGAGGGCACCGGGGAGCTGTTTTTT.

This clonotype occurred a few times. The chain has TRBV20-1 and TRBJ2-7; the D gene could be TRBD1 or TRBD2 (6 bases each). V lost 3 bases, J lost 4 bases, and 13 bases lay in between. CDR1 and CDR2 from the germline V gene are DFQATT and SNEGSKA (reference sequence). The length of the CDR3 is 13 residues. The CDR3 reads CSASRGGGYEQYF. CDR3 nucleotide sequence: TGCAGTGCTAGTCGCGGAGGGGGTTACGAGCAGTACTTC.

This clonotype has a count of ten or more. The V gene is TRBV14, the J gene TRBJ1-5; D is unclear. V dropped 0 bases and J dropped 5 bases, with 5 bases sitting between them. The CDR3 consists of 13 residues. CDR1 is SGHDN, CDR2 FVKESK, per germline. Here the CDR3 reads CASSQEAYQPQHF. The DNA for the CDR3 is TGTGCCAGCAGCCAAGAAGCCTATCAGCCCCAGCATTTT. Complete variable domain (other parts from reference TRBV14 and TRBJ1-5): EAGVTQFPSHSVIEKGQTVTLRCDPISGHDNLYWYRRVMGKEIKFLLHFVKESKQDESGMPNNRFLAERTGGTYSTLKVQPAELEDSGVYFCASSQEAYQPQHFGDGTRLSIL.

This clonotype was detected ten times or more. The V and J genes are TRBV25-1 and TRBJ2-6, with a weak D call TRBD1 (7 bases). This CDR3 has 16 residues. The germline V and J ends were trimmed by 5 bases and 4 bases, with 15 bases remaining between them. CDR1 is MGHDK, CDR2 SYGVNS, per germline. The DNA of the CDR3 is TGTGCCAGCAGTTTTTCAGGGGGGAGAGGGGCCAACGTCCTGACTTTC. It is translated as CASSFSGGRGANVLTF. The full variable domain, in which reference TRBV25-1 and TRBJ2-6 provide the parts outside the CDR3, is EADIYQTPRYLVIGTGKKITLECSQTMGHDKMYWYQQDPGMELHLIHYSYGVNSTEKGDLSSESTVSRIRTEHFPLTLESARPSHTSQYLCASSFSGGRGANVLTFGAGSRLTVL.

This clonotype was detected many times. The chain joins TRBV9 to TRBJ2-1; TRBD2 aligns across 7 bases. Germline CDR1 SGDLS, CDR2 YYNGEE. The CDR3 length is 14 residues. Losses at the gene ends were 0 bases for V and 6 bases for J; bases not matched to a gene: 3. DNA of the CDR3: TGTGCCAGCAGCGTAGATCCTAGCGGCAATGAGCAGTTCTTC. Amino acid sequence: CASSVDPSGNEQFF.

This clonotype was recorded at least ten times. The CDR3 DNA sequence: TGTGCCAGCAGTTACCGTGGTTTAGGAACCTACGAGCAGTACTTC. The encoded protein is CASSYRGLGTYEQYF. The J gene is TRBJ2-7, the V gene TRBV6-5; no definite D call. The CDR3 sequence is 15 residues long. Trimming stripped 2 bases from V and 2 bases from J, with 13 bases between. Germline V lookup: CDR1 MNHEY, CDR2 SVGAGI.

This clonotype was observed many times. V is TRBV12-3 or TRBV12-4 and J is TRBJ2-5; 8 nucleotides match TRBD1. The ends lost 3 bases at V and 9 bases at J; junction bases unmatched: 18. CDR3 length: 17 residues. CDR3 protein: CASSLGGPGTGLTAQYF. The CDR3 nucleotides read TGTGCCAGCAGTTTGGGTGGACCCGGGACAGGCCTGACGGCCCAGTACTTC.

A few counts support this clonotype. The rearrangement links TRBV16 to TRBJ1-6, with unresolved D. The germline gives CDR1 KGHSY, CDR2 FQNENV. Trimming removed 3 bases from V and 9 bases from J, with 6 bases in between. The CDR3 has 12 amino acids. CDR3 in DNA: TGTGCCAGCAGCCATCAAGCTTCACCCCTCCACTTT. It specifies CASSHQASPLHF.

This clonotype was recorded many times. This chain links TRBV12-5 with TRBJ2-4, with D possibly matching TRBD1 (6 bases). This CDR3 is built from 13 residues. Germline V lookup: CDR1 LGHNT, CDR2 FRNRAP. Trimming pared 6 bases from V and 5 bases from J, leaving 11 bases between. The CDR3, as DNA: TGTGCTAGTGGGGAGGACAGACAAAACATTCAGTACTTC. It translates to CASGEDRQNIQYF.

This clonotype was detected ten times or more. This chain joins TRBV29-1 and TRBJ2-3; D remains unclear. Trimming stripped 1 base from V and 6 bases from J, with 5 bases between. The CDR3 sequence is 11 residues long. The germline gives CDR1 SQVTM, CDR2 ANQGSEA. The CDR3 loop is CSVEGADTQYF. The CDR3 bases are TGCAGCGTTGAAGGCGCGGATACGCAGTATTTT.

This clonotype showed up many times. The chain carries TRBV9 and TRBJ2-3; D is perhaps TRBD2 (5 bases). Trimming removed 3 bases at V and 1 base at J, with 6 bases between. The CDR3 length is 13 residues. In germline, CDR1 is SGDLS, CDR2 YYNGEE. This chain's CDR3 is CASSEEGTDTQYF. The DNA of the CDR3 is TGTGCCAGCAGCGAGGAGGGCACAGATACGCAGTATTTT.

This clonotype was seen at least ten times. The rearrangement joins TRBV12-3 or TRBV12-4 to TRBJ1-1; no reliable D call. The CDR3 covers 15 residues. The CDR3 DNA reads TGTGCTACCGGGCCCTTTGGGTTGATGAACACTGAAGCTTTCTTT. Protein: CATGPFGLMNTEAFF.

This clonotype was observed many times. This CDR3 reads CASSLRGDEQFF. As DNA, the CDR3 is TGTGCCAGCAGTCTTAGGGGGGATGAGCAGTTCTTC. The chain employs TRBV28 and TRBJ2-1, with D perhaps assigned TRBD1 or TRBD2 (6 bases each). CDR1 and CDR2 from the germline V gene are MDHEN and SYDVKM. Trimming shortened V by 5 bases and J by 8 bases, and 10 bases separated the two germline ends. The length of the CDR3 is 12 residues. Full variable domain (outside the CDR3, taken from reference TRBV28 and TRBJ2-1): DVKVTQSSRYLVKRTGEKVFLECVQDMDHENMFWYRQDPGLGLRLIYFSYDVKMKEKGDIPEGYSVSREKKERFSLILESASTNQTSMYLCASSLRGDEQFFGPGTRLTVL.

This clonotype has at least ten counts. V is TRBV20-1 and J is TRBJ2-7; 7 nucleotides match TRBD2. The V segment lost 3 bases and the J segment 7 bases; nucleotides outside the gene matches: 9. The CDR3 runs 13 residues. From germline, CDR1 is DFQATT and CDR2 SNEGSKA (reference sequence). CDR3 nucleotide sequence: TGCAGTGCTAGCGGGACTATGACCCGGGAGCAGTACTTC. Its translation: CSASGTMTREQYF.